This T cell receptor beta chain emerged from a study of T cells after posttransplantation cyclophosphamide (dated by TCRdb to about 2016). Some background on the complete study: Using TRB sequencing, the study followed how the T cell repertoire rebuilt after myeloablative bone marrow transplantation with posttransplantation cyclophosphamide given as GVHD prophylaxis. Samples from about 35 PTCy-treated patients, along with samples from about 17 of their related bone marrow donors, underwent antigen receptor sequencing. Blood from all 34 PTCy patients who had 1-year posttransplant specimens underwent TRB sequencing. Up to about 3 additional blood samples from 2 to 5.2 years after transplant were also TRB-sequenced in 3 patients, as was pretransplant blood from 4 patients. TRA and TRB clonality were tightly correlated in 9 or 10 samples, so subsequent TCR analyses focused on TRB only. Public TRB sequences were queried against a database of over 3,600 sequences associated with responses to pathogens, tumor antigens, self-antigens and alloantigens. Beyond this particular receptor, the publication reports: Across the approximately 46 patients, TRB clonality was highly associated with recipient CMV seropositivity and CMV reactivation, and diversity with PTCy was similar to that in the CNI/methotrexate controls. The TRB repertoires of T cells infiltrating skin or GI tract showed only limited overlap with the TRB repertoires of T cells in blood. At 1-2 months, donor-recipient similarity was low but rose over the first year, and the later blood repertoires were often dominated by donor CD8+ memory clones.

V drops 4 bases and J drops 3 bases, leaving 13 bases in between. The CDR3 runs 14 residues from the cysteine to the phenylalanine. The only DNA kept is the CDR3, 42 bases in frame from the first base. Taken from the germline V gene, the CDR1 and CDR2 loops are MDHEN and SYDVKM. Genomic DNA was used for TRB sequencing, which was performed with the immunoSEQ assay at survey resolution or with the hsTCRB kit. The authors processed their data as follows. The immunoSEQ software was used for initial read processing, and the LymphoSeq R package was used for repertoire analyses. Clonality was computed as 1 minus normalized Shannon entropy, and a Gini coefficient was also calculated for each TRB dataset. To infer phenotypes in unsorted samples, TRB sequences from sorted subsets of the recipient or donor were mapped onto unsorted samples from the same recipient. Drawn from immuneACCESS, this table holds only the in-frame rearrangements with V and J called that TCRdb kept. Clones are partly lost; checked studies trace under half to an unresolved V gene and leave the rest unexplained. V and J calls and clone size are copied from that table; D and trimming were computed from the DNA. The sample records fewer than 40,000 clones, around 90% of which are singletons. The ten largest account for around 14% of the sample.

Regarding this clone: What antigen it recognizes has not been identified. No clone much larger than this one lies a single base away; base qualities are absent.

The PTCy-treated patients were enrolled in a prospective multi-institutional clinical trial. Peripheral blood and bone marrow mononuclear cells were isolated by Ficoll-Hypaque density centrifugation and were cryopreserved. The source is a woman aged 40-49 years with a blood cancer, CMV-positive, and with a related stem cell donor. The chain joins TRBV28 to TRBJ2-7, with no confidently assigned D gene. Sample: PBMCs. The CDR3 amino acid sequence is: CASSSRKEFYEQYF. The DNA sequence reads TGTGCCAGCAGTTCCCGTAAAGAGTTCTACGAGCAGTACTTC. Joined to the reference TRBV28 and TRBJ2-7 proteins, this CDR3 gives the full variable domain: DVKVTQSSRYLVKRTGEKVFLECVQDMDHENMFWYRQDPGLGLRLIYFSYDVKMKEKGDIPEGYSVSREKKERFSLILESASTNQTSMYLCASSSRKEFYEQYFGPGTRLTVT.